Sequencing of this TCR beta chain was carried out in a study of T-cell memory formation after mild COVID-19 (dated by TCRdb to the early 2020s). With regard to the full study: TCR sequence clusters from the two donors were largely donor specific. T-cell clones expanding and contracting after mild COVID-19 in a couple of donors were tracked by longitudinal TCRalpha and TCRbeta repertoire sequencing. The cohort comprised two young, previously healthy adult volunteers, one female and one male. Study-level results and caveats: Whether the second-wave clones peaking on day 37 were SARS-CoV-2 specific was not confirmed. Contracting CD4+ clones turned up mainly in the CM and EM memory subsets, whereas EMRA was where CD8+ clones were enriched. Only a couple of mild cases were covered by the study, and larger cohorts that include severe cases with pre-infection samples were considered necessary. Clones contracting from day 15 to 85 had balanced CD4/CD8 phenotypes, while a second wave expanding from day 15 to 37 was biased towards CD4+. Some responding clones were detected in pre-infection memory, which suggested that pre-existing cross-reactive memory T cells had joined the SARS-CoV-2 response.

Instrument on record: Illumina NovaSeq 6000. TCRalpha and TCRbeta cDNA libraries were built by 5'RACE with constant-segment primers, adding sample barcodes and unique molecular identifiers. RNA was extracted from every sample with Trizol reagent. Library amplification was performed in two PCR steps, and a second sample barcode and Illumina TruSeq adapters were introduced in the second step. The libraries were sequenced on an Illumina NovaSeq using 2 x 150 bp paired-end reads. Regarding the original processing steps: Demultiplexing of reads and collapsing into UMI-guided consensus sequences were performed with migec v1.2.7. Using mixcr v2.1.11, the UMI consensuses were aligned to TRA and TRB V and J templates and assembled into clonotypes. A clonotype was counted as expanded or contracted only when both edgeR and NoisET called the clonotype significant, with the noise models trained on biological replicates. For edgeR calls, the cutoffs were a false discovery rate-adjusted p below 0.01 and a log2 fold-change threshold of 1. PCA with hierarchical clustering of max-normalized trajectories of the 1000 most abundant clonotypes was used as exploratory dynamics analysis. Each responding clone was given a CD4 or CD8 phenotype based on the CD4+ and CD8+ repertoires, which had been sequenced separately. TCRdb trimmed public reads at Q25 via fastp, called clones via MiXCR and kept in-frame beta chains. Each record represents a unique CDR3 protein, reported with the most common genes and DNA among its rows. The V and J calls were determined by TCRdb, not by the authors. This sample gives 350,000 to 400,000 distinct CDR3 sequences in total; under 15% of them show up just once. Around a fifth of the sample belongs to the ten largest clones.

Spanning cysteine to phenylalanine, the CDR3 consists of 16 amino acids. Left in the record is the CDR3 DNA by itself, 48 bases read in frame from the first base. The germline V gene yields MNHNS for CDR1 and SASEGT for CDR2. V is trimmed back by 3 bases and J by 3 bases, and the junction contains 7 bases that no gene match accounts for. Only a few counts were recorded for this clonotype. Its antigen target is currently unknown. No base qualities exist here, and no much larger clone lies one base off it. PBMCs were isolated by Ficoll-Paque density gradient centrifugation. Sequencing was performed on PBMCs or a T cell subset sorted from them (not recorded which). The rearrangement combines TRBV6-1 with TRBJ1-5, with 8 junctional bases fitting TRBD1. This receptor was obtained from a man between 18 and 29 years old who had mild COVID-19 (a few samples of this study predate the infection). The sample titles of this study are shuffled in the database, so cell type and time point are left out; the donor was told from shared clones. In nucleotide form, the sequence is TGTGCCAGCAGTGACCCCGGGCAGGGGGCCAATCAGCCCCAGCATTTT. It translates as CASSDPGQGANQPQHF.